The source of this T cell receptor beta chain is a study of cytomegalovirus exposure and HLA in healthy donors. Study background: Earlier, almost 120 million unique TCR beta sequences were recovered from around 180 million T cells by an analysis. Points from the study as a whole: Researchers reported in a later analysis that common viral pathogens appeared linked to several top clusters. Per a later analysis, about 18,000 TCR beta sequences showed association with HLA alleles at 0.05 false discovery rate. A highly shared variant cluster was judged a likely technical artifact.

The sample holds a few counts of this clone. The antigen is unknown. The sample holds other DNA sequences that translate to the same CDR3. The germline V and J ends were trimmed by 4 bases and 2 bases, with 8 bases remaining between them. This CDR3 is built from 13 residues. From germline, CDR1 is MNHNS and CDR2 SASEGT. It was with 60 Vbeta and 13 Jbeta primers that the PCR ran. Assay used: immunoSEQ multiplex PCR; TCRdb lists only in-frame clones, some missing. The data show 210,000 or so clones, more than 70% seen once. The chain is built from TRBV6-1 and TRBJ1-1, with D hard to call. Specimen: PBMCs. This clonotype was obtained from a boy between 10 and 17 years old in good health and CMV-seronegative. The CDR3 loop is CASSGTANTEAFF. In DNA, the CDR3 is TGTGCCAGCAGTGGTACAGCAAACACTGAAGCTTTCTTT.